The clone carrying this T cell receptor (beta chain) came up many times. The time point denotes: sample taken at primary tumor resection. Sequencing covered unsorted whole RNA taken from tumor, nontumor lung or frozen PBMC. The data derive from a study of spatial heterogeneity in lung cancer. Study-level information: On average, each unique TCR and UMI combination appeared more than ten times in raw reads.

Germline V lookup: CDR1 SGHTA, CDR2 FQGNSA. With 2 bases removed from V and 8 bases from J, the gap between germline ends came to 6 bases. The CDR3 is 11 amino acids. All TCR cDNA molecules were individually tagged with a unique molecular identifier. TCRdb redid the calling of the 5' RACE reads with MiXCR, one entry per CDR3 protein. Of roughly 7,800 distinct CDR3 sequences in the sample, roughly 16% were seen once. The TCR sequence derives from a male donor with early-stage non-small cell lung cancer. The V gene is TRBV7-2, the J gene TRBJ1-2, with D hard to call. Sequenced here: normal lung tissue next to the tumor, sampled at surgery. The CDR3 nucleotides read TGTGCCAGCAGCTTATATTCCGGCTACACCTTC. Amino acids: CASSLYSGYTF.